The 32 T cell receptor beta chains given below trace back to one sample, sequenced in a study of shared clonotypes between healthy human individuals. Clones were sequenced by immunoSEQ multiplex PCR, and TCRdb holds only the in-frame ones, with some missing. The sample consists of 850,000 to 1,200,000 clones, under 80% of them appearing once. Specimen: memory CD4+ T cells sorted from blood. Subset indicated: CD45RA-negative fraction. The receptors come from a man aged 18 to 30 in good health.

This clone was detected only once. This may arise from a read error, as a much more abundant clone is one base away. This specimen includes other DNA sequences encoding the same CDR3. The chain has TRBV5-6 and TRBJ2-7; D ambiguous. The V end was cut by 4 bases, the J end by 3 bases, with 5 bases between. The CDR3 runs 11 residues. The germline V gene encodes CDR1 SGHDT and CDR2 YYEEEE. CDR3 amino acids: CASSLNYEQYF. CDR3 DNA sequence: TGTGCCAGCAGCCTAAACTACGAGCAGTACTTC.

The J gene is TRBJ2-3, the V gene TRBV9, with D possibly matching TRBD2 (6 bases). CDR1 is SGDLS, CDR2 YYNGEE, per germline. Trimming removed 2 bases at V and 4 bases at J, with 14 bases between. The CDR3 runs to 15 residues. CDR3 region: CASSVAGNAADTQYF. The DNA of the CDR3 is TGTGCCAGCAGCGTCGCGGGAAATGCGGCAGATACGCAGTATTTT.

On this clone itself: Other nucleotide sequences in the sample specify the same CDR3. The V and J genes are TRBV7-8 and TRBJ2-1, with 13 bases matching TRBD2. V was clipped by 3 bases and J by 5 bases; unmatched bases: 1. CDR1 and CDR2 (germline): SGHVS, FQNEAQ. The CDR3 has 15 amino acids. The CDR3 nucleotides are TGTGCCAGCAGCTTGGGACTAGCGGGAAACAATGAGCAGTTCTTC. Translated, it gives CASSLGLAGNNEQFF.

The CDR3 region is CASSLRASGRGTDTQYF. The CDR3 DNA is TGTGCCAGCAGCTTACGGGCTAGCGGGAGAGGCACAGATACGCAGTATTTT. This sequence joins TRBV11-2 and TRBJ2-3, with 10 nucleotides matching TRBD2. The ends lost 2 bases at V and 1 base at J; junction bases unmatched: 6. Germline V gene sequence: CDR1 SGHAT, CDR2 FQNNGV. This CDR3 is 17 amino acids long.

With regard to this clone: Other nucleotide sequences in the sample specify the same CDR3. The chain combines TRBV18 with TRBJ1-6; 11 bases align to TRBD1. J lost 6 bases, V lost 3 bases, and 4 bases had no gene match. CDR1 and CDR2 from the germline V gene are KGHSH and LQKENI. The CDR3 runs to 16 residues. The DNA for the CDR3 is TGTGCCAGCTCACCCGGACAGGGGGCCTCTAATTCACCCCTCCACTTT. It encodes CASSPGQGASNSPLHF.

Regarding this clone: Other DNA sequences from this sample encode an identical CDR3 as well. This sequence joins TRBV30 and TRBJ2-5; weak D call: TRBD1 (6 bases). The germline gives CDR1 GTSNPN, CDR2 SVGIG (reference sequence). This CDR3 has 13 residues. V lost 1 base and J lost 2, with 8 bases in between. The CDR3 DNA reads TGTGCCTGGAGTGGGGGACATCAAGAGACCCAGTACTTC. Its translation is CAWSGGHQETQYF.

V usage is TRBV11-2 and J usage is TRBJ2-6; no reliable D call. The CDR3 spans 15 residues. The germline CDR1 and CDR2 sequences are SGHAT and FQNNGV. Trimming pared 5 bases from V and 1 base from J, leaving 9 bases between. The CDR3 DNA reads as TGTGCCAGCAGCCGAAGGGCATCTGGGGCCAACGTCCTGACTTTC. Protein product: CASSRRASGANVLTF.

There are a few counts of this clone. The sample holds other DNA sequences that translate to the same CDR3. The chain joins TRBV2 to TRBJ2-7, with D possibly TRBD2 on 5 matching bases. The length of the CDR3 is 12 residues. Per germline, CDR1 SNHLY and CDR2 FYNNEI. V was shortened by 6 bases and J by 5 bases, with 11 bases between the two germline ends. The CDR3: CASRGERNEQYF. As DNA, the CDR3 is TGTGCCAGCAGGGGAGAGAGGAACGAGCAGTACTTC.

The CDR3 reads CASSPRVTLRTNGETQYF. CDR3 sequence (DNA): TGTGCCAGCAGCCCTCGGGTCACGCTACGGACCAACGGAGAGACCCAGTACTTC. The V gene is TRBV7-2, the J gene TRBJ2-5; D is unresolved. Germline lookup yields CDR1 SGHTA and CDR2 FQGNSA. Trimming cost V 5 bases and J 4 bases, with 26 bases left between them. This CDR3 contains 18 residues.

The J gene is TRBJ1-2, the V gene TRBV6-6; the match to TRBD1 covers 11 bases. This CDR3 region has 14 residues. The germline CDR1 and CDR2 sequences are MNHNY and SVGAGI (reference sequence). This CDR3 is CATAPGQGVDGYTF. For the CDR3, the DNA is TGTGCTACCGCCCCGGGACAGGGGGTTGATGGCTACACCTTC.

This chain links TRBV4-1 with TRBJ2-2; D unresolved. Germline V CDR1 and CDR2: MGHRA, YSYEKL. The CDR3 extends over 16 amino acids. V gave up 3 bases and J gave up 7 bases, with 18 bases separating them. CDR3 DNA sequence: TGCGCCAGCAGCCAGCTCAACTCAGGTTCCCACGGGGAGCTGTTTTTT. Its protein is CASSQLNSGSHGELFF.

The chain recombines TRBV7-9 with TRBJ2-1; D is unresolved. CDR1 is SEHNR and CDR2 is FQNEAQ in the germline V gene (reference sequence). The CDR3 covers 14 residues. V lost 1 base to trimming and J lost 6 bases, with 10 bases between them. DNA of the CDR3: TGTGCCAGCAGCTTAGATGGAGCCTCCAATGAGCAGTTCTTC. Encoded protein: CASSLDGASNEQFF.

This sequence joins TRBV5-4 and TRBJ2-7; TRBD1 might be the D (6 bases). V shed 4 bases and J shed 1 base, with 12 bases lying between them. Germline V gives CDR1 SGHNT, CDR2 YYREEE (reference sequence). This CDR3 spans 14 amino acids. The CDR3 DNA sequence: TGTGCCAGCAGCCACCGGGACACTTCCTACGAGCAGTACTTC. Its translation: CASSHRDTSYEQYF.

CDR3 coding DNA: TGTGCCAGCAGGCCCCTTTTTGGCGCAGATACGCAGTATTTT. It translates to CASRPLFGADTQYF. The chain carries TRBV6-5 and TRBJ2-3, with no clear D. The CDR3 is made up of 14 amino acids. Germline CDR1 and CDR2: MNHEY and SVGAGI. Trimming removed 6 bases at V and 4 bases at J, with 14 bases between.

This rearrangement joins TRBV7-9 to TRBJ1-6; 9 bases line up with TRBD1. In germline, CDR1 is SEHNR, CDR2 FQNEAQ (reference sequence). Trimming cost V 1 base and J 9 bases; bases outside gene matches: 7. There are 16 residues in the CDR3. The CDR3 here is CASSLGRDRVISPLHF. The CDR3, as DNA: TGTGCCAGCAGCTTAGGCCGGGACAGGGTGATTTCACCCCTCCACTTT.

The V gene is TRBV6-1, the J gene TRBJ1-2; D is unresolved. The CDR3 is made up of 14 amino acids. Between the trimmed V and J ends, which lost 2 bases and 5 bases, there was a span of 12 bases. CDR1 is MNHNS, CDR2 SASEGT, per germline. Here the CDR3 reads CASSENGGRYGYTF. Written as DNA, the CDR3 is TGTGCCAGCAGTGAAAATGGAGGGAGGTATGGCTACACCTTC.

CDR3 in amino acids: CASSQDRGDQPQHF. CDR3 DNA sequence: TGTGCCAGCAGCCAGGACAGGGGCGATCAGCCCCAGCATTTT. The chain has TRBV14 and TRBJ1-5; 9 bases map to TRBD1. Germline lookup yields CDR1 SGHDN and CDR2 FVKESK. V shed 3 bases and J 5 bases; nucleotides not matched to a gene: 2. The CDR3 has 14 residues.

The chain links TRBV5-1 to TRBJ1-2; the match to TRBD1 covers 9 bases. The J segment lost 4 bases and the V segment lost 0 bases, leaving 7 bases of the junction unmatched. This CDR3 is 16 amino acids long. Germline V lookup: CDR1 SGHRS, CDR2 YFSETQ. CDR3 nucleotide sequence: TGCGCCAGCAGCTTGGTCTCTGGACAGGGGATCTATGGCTACACCTTC. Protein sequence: CASSLVSGQGIYGYTF.

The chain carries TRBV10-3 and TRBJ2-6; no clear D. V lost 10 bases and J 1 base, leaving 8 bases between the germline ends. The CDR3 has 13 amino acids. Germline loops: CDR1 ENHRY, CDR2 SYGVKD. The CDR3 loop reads CATLSSGANVLTF. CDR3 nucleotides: TGTGCCACCCTTTCGTCTGGGGCCAACGTCCTGACTTTC.

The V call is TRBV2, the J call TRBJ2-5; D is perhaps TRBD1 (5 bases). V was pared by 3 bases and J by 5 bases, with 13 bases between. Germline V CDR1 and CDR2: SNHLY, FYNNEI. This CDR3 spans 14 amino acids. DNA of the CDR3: TGTGCCAGCAGTGACAGGGTCCGGCCGGAGACCCAGTACTTC. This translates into CASSDRVRPETQYF.

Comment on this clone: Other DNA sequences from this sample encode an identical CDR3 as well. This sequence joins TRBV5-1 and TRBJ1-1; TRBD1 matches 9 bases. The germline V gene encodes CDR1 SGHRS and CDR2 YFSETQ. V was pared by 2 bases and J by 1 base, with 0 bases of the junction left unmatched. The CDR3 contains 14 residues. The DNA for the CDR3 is TGCGCCAGCAGCTTACAGGGGGCGAACACTGAAGCTTTCTTT. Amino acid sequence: CASSLQGANTEAFF.

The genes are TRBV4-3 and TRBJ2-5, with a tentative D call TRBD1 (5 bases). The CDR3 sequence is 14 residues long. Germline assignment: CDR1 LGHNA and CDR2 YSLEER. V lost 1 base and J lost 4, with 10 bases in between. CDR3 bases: TGCGCCAGCAGCCAAGCAGGGTACCGAGAGACCCAGTACTTC. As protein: CASSQAGYRETQYF.

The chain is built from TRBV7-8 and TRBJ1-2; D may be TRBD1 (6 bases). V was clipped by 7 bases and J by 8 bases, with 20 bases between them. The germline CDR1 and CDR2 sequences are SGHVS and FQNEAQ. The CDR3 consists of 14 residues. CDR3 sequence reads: CASIPTEQGIGYTF. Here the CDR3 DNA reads TGTGCCAGCATCCCAACAGAGCAGGGGATCGGCTACACCTTC.

The CDR3 loop reads CASSRALGDAGELFF. CDR3 nucleotide sequence: TGCGCCAGCAGCCGCGCACTAGGGGACGCCGGGGAGCTGTTTTTT. The rearrangement links TRBV5-1 to TRBJ2-2, with D perhaps assigned TRBD1 or TRBD2 (5 bases each). Germline CDR1 and CDR2: SGHRS and YFSETQ. The germline V and J ends were trimmed by 4 bases and 6 bases, with 16 bases remaining between them. This CDR3 is 15 amino acids long.

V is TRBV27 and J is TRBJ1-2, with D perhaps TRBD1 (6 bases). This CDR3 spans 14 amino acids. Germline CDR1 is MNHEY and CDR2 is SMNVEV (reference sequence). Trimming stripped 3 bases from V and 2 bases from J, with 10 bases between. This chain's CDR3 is CASSFRGGNYGYTF. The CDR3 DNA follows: TGTGCCAGCAGTTTCAGGGGAGGCAACTATGGCTACACCTTC.

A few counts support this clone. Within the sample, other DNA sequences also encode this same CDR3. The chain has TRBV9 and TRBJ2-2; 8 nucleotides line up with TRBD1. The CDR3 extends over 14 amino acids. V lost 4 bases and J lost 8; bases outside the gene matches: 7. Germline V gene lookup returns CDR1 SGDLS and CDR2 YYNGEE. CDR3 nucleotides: TGTGCCAGCAGCCCCCGGCAGGGGGCGGGGGAGCTGTTTTTT. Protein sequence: CASSPRQGAGELFF.

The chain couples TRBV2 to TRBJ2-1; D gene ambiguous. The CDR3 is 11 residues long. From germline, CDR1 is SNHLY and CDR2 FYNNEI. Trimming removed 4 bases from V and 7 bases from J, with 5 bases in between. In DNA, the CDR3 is TGTGCCAGCAGTGGGCTAAATGAGCAGTTCTTC. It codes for CASSGLNEQFF.

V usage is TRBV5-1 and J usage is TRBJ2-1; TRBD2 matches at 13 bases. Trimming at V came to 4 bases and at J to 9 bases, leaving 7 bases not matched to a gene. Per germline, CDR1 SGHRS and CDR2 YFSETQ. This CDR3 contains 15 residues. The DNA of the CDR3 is TGCGCCAGCAGCGTCGGACTAGCGGGAGTAGGTGAGCAGTTCTTC. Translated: CASSVGLAGVGEQFF.

The chain's CDR3 is CASSPELNTQYF. The CDR3 DNA follows: TGTGCCAGCAGTCCGGAGCTTAATACGCAGTATTTT. The rearrangement joins TRBV7-9 to TRBJ2-3; D remains unclear. CDR1 and CDR2 (germline): SEHNR, FQNEAQ (reference sequence). V lost 6 bases and J lost 7, with 11 bases in between. CDR3 size: 12 residues. Full variable domain (missing parts from reference TRBV7-9 and TRBJ2-3): DTGVSQNPRHKITKRGQNVTFRCDPISEHNRLYWYRQTLGQGPEFLTYFQNEAQLEKSRLLSDRFSAERPKGSFSTLEIQRTEQGDSAMYLCASSPELNTQYFGPGTRLTVL.

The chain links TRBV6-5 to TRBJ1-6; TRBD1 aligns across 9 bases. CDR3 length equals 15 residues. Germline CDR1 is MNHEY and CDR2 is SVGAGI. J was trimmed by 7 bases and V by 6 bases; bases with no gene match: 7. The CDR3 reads CASRIGQGKNSPLHF. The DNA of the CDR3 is TGTGCCAGCAGAATCGGACAGGGGAAAAATTCACCCCTCCACTTT.

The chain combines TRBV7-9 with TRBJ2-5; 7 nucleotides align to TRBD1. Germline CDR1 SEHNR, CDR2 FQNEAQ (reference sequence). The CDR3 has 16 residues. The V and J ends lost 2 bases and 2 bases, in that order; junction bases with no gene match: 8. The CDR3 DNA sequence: TGTGCCAGCAGCTTAACCGGGACAGCCCCTCAAGAGACCCAGTACTTC. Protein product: CASSLTGTAPQETQYF. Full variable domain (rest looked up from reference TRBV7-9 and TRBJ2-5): DTGVSQNPRHKITKRGQNVTFRCDPISEHNRLYWYRQTLGQGPEFLTYFQNEAQLEKSRLLSDRFSAERPKGSFSTLEIQRTEQGDSAMYLCASSLTGTAPQETQYFGPGTRLLVL.

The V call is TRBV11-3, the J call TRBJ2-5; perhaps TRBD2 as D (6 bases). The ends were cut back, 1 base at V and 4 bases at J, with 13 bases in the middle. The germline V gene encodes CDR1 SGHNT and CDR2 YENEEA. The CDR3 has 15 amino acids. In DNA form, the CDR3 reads TGTGCCAGCAGCTTAGGTCCAGGGCGGGGAGAGACCCAGTACTTC. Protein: CASSLGPGRGETQYF.